These 2 T cell receptor beta chains originate from one sample sequenced in a study of CD8 T cells in ankylosing spondylitis. Overall study findings and caveats: Apparently characteristic of ankylosing spondylitis blood was a TCR beta motif (eight highly homologous variants).

TCRdb processed the 5' RACE reads anew with MiXCR; each CDR3 protein has one entry. The data hold a few hundred thousand distinct CDR3 sequences, with approximately 20% observed a single time. Antigens for these TCRs are unknown. The specimen sequenced was blood, either unsorted or a sorted T cell fraction (not recorded which). The origin of the receptors is a male donor with ankylosing spondylitis.

The gene calls are TRBV28 and TRBJ2-7; 12 nucleotides align to TRBD2. The ends lost 6 bases at V and 1 base at J; junction bases unmatched: 7. The CDR3 contains 16 residues. Germline V lookup: CDR1 MDHEN, CDR2 SYDVKM. The CDR3 region has the DNA TGTGCCAGCAGACCCGGGACTAGCGGGTGGTCCTACGAGCAGTACTTC. Protein product: CASRPGTSGWSYEQYF. The full variable domain, in which reference TRBV28 and TRBJ2-7 provide the parts outside the CDR3, is DVKVTQSSRYLVKRTGEKVFLECVQDMDHENMFWYRQDPGLGLRLIYFSYDVKMKEKGDIPEGYSVSREKKERFSLILESASTNQTSMYLCASRPGTSGWSYEQYFGPGTRLTVT.

On this clonotype: At one end, the junction sequence differs from germline, possibly due to a read error. J is TRBJ2-7 and V is TRBV5-1, with no clear D. From germline, CDR1 is SGHRS and CDR2 YFSETQ. The CDR3 has 12 amino acids. In DNA, the CDR3 is TGCGCCAGTAGCTCCACTCACTACGAGCAGTACTTC. It encodes CASSSTHYEQYF. The entire variable domain, with the rest obtained from reference TRBV5-1 and TRBJ2-7, is as follows: KAGVTQTPRYLIKTRGQQVTLSCSPISGHRSVSWYQQTPGQGLQFLFEYFSETQRNKGNFPGRFSGRQFSNSRSEMNVSTLELGDSALYLCASSSTHYEQYFGPGTRLTVT.